A selection of T cell receptor beta chains follows, all from one sample in a study of blood T cell repertoires in COVID-19. Assay used: immunoSEQ multiplex PCR; TCRdb lists only in-frame clones, some missing. The table records more than 60,000 clones, approximately 86% of them present only once. Source material: peripheral blood. The receptor source for this set is an elderly man with COVID-19, enrolled during active disease. Both conserved end residues are part of each CDR3. The order of the fields is J gene, V gene, D gene, CDR3 protein. The D gene is left open where the match is weak.

J gene: TRBJ2-5
V gene: TRBV5-1
D gene: TRBD1
CDR3 protein: CASSSGDSQETQYF

J gene: TRBJ1-4
V gene: TRBV18
D gene: TRBD1
CDR3 protein: CASSPGQGIEEKLFF

J gene: TRBJ1-2
V gene: TRBV7-9
D gene: NA
CDR3 protein: CASSSQGLGGYTF

J gene: TRBJ1-1
V gene: TRBV2
D gene: TRBD1
CDR3 protein: CASRLGQGAQMDTEAFF

J gene: TRBJ2-1
V gene: TRBV6-5
D gene: TRBD2
CDR3 protein: CASSYSNRGGQNEQFF

J gene: TRBJ1-2
V gene: TRBV6-5
D gene: TRBD1
CDR3 protein: CASSKAQGWIDGYTF

J gene: TRBJ2-1
V gene: TRBV11-2
D gene: TRBD2
CDR3 protein: CASSLRGGLYEQFF

J gene: TRBJ2-4
V gene: TRBV4-3
D gene: NA
CDR3 protein: CASSQFSAGAARNIQYF

J gene: TRBJ2-5
V gene: TRBV6-4
D gene: TRBD1
CDR3 protein: CASSRDRGETQYF

J gene: TRBJ2-1
V gene: TRBV18
D gene: NA
CDR3 protein: CASSPVGSPLYNEQFF

J gene: TRBJ1-1
V gene: TRBV5-1
D gene: NA
CDR3 protein: CASSSEQGGREAFF

J gene: TRBJ2-2
V gene: TRBV19
D gene: TRBD1
CDR3 protein: CASSRDRWTGELFF

J gene: TRBJ1-3
V gene: TRBV2
D gene: NA
CDR3 protein: CASSISTELSGNTIYF

J gene: TRBJ1-5
V gene: TRBV12-3/TRBV12-4
D gene: TRBD1
CDR3 protein: CASSLGTGVEF

J gene: TRBJ1-2
V gene: TRBV25-1
D gene: TRBD1
CDR3 protein: CASSESGDRGLLYGYTF

J gene: TRBJ2-3
V gene: TRBV3-1/TRBV3-2
D gene: TRBD2
CDR3 protein: CASSHSGWGRTQYF

J gene: TRBJ1-4
V gene: TRBV28
D gene: NA
CDR3 protein: CASRSDPREKLFF

J gene: TRBJ1-5
V gene: TRBV6-5
D gene: NA
CDR3 protein: CASLQGSDRNQPQHF

J gene: TRBJ1-5
V gene: TRBV7-8
D gene: NA
CDR3 protein: CASMLVSGSSSNQPQHF

J gene: TRBJ1-1
V gene: TRBV7-9
D gene: NA
CDR3 protein: CASSPRTENTEAFF

J gene: TRBJ1-1
V gene: TRBV12-5
D gene: NA
CDR3 protein: CASGASPRVRDPSTEAFF